The next 10 T cell receptor beta chains were all read from a single sample in a study of blood T cell repertoires in COVID-19. Measured with immunoSEQ multiplex PCR; TCRdb has only the in-frame clones, and not every one. Altogether 100,000 or so clones are present, 85% to 90% being singletons, with the ten largest covering 10% to 15%. Sequenced sample: peripheral blood. These receptors all stem from a woman in her sixties or seventies in a cohort sampled during active or convalescent COVID-19.

V usage is TRBV4-2 and J usage is TRBJ2-5; 13 bases match TRBD2. CDR1 is LGHNA, CDR2 YNFKEQ, per germline. The J segment lost 2 bases and the V segment lost 0 bases, leaving 6 bases of the junction unmatched. The CDR3 is 18 residues long. The CDR3 sequence is CASSQDPTSGGVQETQYF. In DNA, the CDR3 is TGTGCCAGCAGCCAAGATCCCACTAGCGGGGGGGTGCAAGAGACCCAGTACTTC.

The chain employs TRBV5-4 and TRBJ1-2; 9 positions agree with TRBD1. The ends lost 1 base at V and 6 bases at J; junction bases unmatched: 1. CDR1 SGHNT and CDR2 YYREEE come from the germline V gene (reference sequence). The CDR3 has 13 amino acids. In nucleotides, the CDR3 is TGTGCCAGCAGCTTGACAGGGGGCGATGGCTACACCTTC. Translating it yields CASSLTGGDGYTF. Combining the CDR3 with reference TRBV5-4 and TRBJ1-2 gives the whole variable domain ETGVTQSPTHLIKTRGQQVTLRCSSQSGHNTVSWYQQALGQGPQFIFQYYREEENGRGNFPPRFSGLQFPNYSSELNVNALELDDSALYLCASSLTGGDGYTFGSGTRLTVV.

This clone was seen only a few times. The chain recombines TRBV15 with TRBJ2-5; the D gene is possibly TRBD2 (6 bases). Germline CDR1 LNHNV, CDR2 YYDKDF (reference sequence). The length of the CDR3 is 14 residues. The V end lost 1 base, the J end lost 4 bases, and 10 bases lay between the germline ends. The DNA for the CDR3 is TGTGCCACCAGCAGAGGGGGCGGGACAGAGACCCAGTACTTC. Amino acids: CATSRGGGTETQYF.

V gene TRBV5-1 combines with J gene TRBJ1-4; a weak D match, TRBD1 (6 bases). V was cut by 0 bases and J by 0 bases, with 12 bases left in between. There are 17 residues in the CDR3. Germline V lookup: CDR1 SGHRS, CDR2 YFSETQ. The DNA for the CDR3 is TGCGCCAGCAGCTTGGGAGGGACATCTGCAACTAATGAAAAACTGTTTTTT. Its protein product is CASSLGGTSATNEKLFF.

The chain uses TRBV30 and TRBJ1-1; D gene ambiguous. The CDR3 extends over 13 amino acids. The germline V gene encodes CDR1 GTSNPN and CDR2 SVGIG (reference sequence). The germline V and J ends were trimmed by 1 base and 5 bases, with 11 bases remaining between them. The CDR3 region has the DNA TGTGCCTGGAGTGAGTGGACTGCGACTGAAGCTTTCTTT. The encoded protein is CAWSEWTATEAFF.

The rearrangement uses TRBV7-2 and TRBJ2-7; TRBD1 agrees at 7 bases. CDR3 size: 11 residues. Losses at the gene ends were 5 bases for V and 12 bases for J; bases not matched to a gene: 7. Germline CDR1 reads SGHTA; CDR2 reads FQGNSA. CDR3 in amino acids: CASSVLGQRYF. The DNA for the CDR3 is TGTGCCAGCAGCGTATTGGGACAGCGGTACTTC.

The rearrangement joins TRBV28 to TRBJ2-1; the match to TRBD2 covers 8 bases. This CDR3 has 16 amino acids. V was pared by 2 bases and J by 9 bases, with 12 bases of the junction left unmatched. Germline CDR1 is MDHEN and CDR2 is SYDVKM. The CDR3, as DNA: TGTGCCAGCAGTTTAAGGTATAGCGGGACCTTCGGTGAGCAGTTCTTC. Protein product: CASSLRYSGTFGEQFF.

Worth noting for this clone: Relative to the germline gene, one junction end is altered; a read error may explain this. The rearrangement uses TRBV3-1 (or the pseudogene TRBV3-2) and TRBJ1-2; D is perhaps TRBD1 (6 bases). The CDR3 spans 14 residues. The germline CDR1 and CDR2 sequences are LGHDT and YNNKEL (reference sequence). This CDR3 is CASTQQGSHMNVTF. The CDR3 DNA follows: TGTGCCAGCACCCAACAGGGATCTCATATGAATGTGACCTTC.

The chain couples TRBV19 to TRBJ1-1; 10 bases fit TRBD1. The length of the CDR3 is 15 residues. The germline gives CDR1 LNHDA, CDR2 SQIVND (reference sequence). Trimming at V came to 9 bases and at J to 6 bases, leaving 13 bases not matched to a gene. The CDR3 sequence is CASRTGGKRGSEAFF. CDR3 DNA sequence: TGTGCCAGCAGGACAGGGGGGAAGCGGGGCTCTGAAGCTTTCTTT.

The gene calls are TRBV5-4 and TRBJ1-1, with a weak D call TRBD1 (6 bases). The germline V and J ends were trimmed by 0 bases and 9 bases, with 12 bases remaining between them. Germline assignment: CDR1 SGHNT and CDR2 YYREEE (reference sequence). The CDR3 contains 13 residues. CDR3 bases: TGTGCCAGCAGCTTGGGAGACAGGAGCAAAGCTTTCTTT. Protein sequence: CASSLGDRSKAFF.